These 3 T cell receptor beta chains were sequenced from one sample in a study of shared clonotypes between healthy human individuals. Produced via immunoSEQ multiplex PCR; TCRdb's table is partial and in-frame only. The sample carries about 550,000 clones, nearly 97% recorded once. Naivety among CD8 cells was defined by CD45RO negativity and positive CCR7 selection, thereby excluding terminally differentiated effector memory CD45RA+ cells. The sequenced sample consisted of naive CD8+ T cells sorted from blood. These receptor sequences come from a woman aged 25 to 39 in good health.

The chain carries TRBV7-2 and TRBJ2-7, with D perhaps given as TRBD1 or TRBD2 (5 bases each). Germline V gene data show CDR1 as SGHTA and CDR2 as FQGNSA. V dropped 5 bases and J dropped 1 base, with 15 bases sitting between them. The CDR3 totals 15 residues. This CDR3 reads CASSGDRALSYEQYF. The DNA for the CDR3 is TGTGCCAGCAGCGGGGACCGGGCCCTTTCCTACGAGCAGTACTTC. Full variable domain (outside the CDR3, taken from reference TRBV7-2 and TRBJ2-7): GAGVSQSPSNKVTEKGKDVELRCDPISGHTALYWYRQSLGQGLEFLIYFQGNSAPDKSGLPSDRFSAERTGGSVSTLTIQRTQQEDSAVYLCASSGDRALSYEQYFGPGTRLTVT.

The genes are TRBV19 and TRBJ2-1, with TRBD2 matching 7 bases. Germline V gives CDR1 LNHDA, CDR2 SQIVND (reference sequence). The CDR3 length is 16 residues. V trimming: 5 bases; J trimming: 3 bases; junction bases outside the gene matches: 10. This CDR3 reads CASSLLAGVLYNEQFF. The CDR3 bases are TGTGCCAGTAGTCTCTTGGCGGGAGTCCTCTACAATGAGCAGTTCTTC.

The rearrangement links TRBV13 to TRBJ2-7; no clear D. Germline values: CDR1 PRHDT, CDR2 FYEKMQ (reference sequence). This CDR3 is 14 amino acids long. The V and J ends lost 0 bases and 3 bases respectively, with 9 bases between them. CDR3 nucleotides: TGTGCCAGCAGCTTAGGGGACCGAGACTACGAGCAGTACTTC. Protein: CASSLGDRDYEQYF.